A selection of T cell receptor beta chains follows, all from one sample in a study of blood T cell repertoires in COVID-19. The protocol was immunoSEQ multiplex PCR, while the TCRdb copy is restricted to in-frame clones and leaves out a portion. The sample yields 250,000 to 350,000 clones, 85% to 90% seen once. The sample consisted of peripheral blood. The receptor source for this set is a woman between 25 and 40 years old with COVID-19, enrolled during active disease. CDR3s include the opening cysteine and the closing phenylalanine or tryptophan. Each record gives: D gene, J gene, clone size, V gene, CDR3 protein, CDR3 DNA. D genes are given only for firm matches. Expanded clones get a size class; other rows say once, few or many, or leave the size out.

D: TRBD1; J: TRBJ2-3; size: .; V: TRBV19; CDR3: CASNSQGGDTQYF; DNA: TGTGCCAGTAACTCACAGGGGGGAGATACGCAGTATTTT
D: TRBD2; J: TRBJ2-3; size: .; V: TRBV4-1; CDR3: CASSHREEGDTQYF; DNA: TGCGCCAGCAGCCATCGGGAGGAGGGAGATACGCAGTATTTT
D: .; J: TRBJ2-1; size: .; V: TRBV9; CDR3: CASSVDSNYNEQFF; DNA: TGTGCCAGCAGCGTAGACTCCAACTACAATGAGCAGTTCTTC
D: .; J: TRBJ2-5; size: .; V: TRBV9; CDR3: CASSRGVRETQYF; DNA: TGTGCCAGCAGCCGAGGAGTCAGAGAGACCCAGTACTTC
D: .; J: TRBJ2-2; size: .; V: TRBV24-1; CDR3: CATSDSSGLTNTGELFF; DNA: TGTGCCACCAGTGATTCGTCAGGCCTTACGAACACCGGGGAGCTGTTTTTT
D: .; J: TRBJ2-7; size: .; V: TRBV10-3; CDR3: CAISEIEGTFSYEQYF; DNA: TGTGCCATCAGTGAGATAGAGGGGACATTTTCCTACGAGCAGTACTTC
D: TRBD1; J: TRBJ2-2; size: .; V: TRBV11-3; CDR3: CASSTGQGLGTGELFF; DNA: TGTGCCAGCAGCACTGGACAGGGTTTGGGGACCGGGGAGCTGTTTTTT
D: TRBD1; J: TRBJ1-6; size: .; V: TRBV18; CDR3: CASSNTGVGSPLHF; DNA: TGTGCCAGCTCAAATACAGGGGTAGGTTCACCCCTCCACTTT
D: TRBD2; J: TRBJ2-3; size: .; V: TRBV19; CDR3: CASQYSGSRTDTQYF; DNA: TGTGCCAGCCAATATAGCGGGAGTAGGACAGATACGCAGTATTTT
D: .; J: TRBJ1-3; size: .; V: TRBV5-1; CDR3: CASSSREGVNTIYF; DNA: TGCGCCAGCAGCTCGAGGGAGGGAGTAAACACCATATATTTT
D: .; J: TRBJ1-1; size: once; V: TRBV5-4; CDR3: CASRQGRDTEAFF; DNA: TGTGCCAGCAGACAGGGACGGGACACTGAAGCTTTCTTT
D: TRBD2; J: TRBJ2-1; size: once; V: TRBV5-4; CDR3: CASSRKGGRAGNEQFF; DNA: TGTGCCAGCAGCCGAAAGGGCGGGAGGGCCGGGAATGAGCAGTTCTTC
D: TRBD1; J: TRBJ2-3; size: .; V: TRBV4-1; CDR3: CASSQPGQGAQNTQYF; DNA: TGCGCCAGCAGCCAACCCGGACAGGGGGCGCAAAATACGCAGTATTTT
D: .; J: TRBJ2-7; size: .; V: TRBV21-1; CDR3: CASSKLHRGQRVALYEQYF; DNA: TGTGCCAGCAGCAAGCTGCACAGGGGACAGCGGGTTGCCCTCTACGAGCAGTACTTC
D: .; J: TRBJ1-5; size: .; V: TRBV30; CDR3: CAWSVLAGGNQPQHF; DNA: TGTGCCTGGAGTGTCTTGGCTGGAGGCAATCAGCCCCAGCATTTT
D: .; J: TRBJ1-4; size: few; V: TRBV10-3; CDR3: CAISAKDRGDEKLFF; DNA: TGTGCCATCAGTGCCAAGGACCGGGGGGATGAAAAACTGTTTTTT
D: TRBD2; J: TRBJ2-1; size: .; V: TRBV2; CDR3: CASSELLADNEQFF; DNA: TGTGCCAGCAGTGAATTGCTAGCGGATAATGAGCAGTTCTTC
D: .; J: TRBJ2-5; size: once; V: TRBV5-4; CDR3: CASSLGAQETQYF; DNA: TGTGCCAGCAGCTTGGGAGCCCAAGAGACCCAGTACTTC
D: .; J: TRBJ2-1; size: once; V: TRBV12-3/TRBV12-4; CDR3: CASSLGGEQFF; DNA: TGTGCCAGCAGTTTAGGAGGTGAGCAGTTCTTC
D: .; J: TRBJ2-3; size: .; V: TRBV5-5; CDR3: CASSFRSGNTDTQYF; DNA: TGTGCCAGCAGCTTTAGGTCAGGGAACACAGATACGCAGTATTTT